These T cell receptor beta chains were read from a single sample in a study of cytomegalovirus exposure and HLA in healthy donors. TCRdb's table, derived via immunoSEQ multiplex PCR, lists solely in-frame clones and lacks some. The sample lists around 100,000 clones, 60% to 80% occurring once. Sequenced input: PBMCs. The origin of the receptors is a man aged 45-60 years in good health and CMV-seropositive. The CDR3 runs from the conserved cysteine through the conserved F or W. The D gene is left open where the match is weak. Only part of the rows carry a size: once, few, many, or a class if the clone is expanded.

-,TRBJ1-3,TRBV7-6,-,TGTGCCAGCAGCTTGAGTCCTGGGGCGTCCGGAAACACCATATATTTT,CASSLSPGASGNTIYF
-,TRBJ2-7,TRBV10-3,few,TGTGCCATCACCTCGAGTCCTTCCTACGAGCAGTACTTC,CAITSSPSYEQYF
TRBD2,TRBJ2-3,TRBV2,-,TGTGCCAGCAGCGGAGCGGGAGGGAAGCCAGATACGCAGTATTTT,CASSGAGGKPDTQYF
-,TRBJ1-4,TRBV6-1,-,TGTGCCAGCAGTGAAGGCGGCCAGAATGAAAAACTGTTTTTT,CASSEGGQNEKLFF
-,TRBJ1-2,TRBV29-1,few,TGCAGCGTTGACCTTATCACTCCAGGGTCGGTTAACTATGGCTACACCTTC,CSVDLITPGSVNYGYTF
-,TRBJ2-1,TRBV19,-,TGTGCCAGTAGTATTCTTGCTAGCCGGGAGCAGTTCTTC,CASSILASREQFF
-,TRBJ2-5,TRBV29-1,-,TGCAGCGTTGGCGGGGTACAAGAGACCCAGTACTTC,CSVGGVQETQYF
-,TRBJ2-2,TRBV23-1,-,TGCGCCAGCACCAATTTGAACACCGGGGAGCTGTTTTTT,CASTNLNTGELFF
-,TRBJ2-1,TRBV6-5,few,TGTGCCAGCAGTTTCAGGGGCCTCGATCTAAACAATGAGCAGTTCTTC,CASSFRGLDLNNEQFF
-,TRBJ2-1,TRBV30,-,TGTGCCTGGAGGAGGGCCGGGACCTACAATGAGCAGTTCTTC,CAWRRAGTYNEQFF
TRBD1,TRBJ2-1,TRBV5-3,-,TGTGCCAGAAAGACAGGGATCGGGGTTGTACTCTGGCAGTTCTTC,CARKTGIGVVLWQFF
TRBD2,TRBJ2-1,TRBV15,-,TGTGCCACCACCGCGGGGGTGAGGGAAAGGGGTAATGAGCAGTTCTTC,CATTAGVRERGNEQFF
TRBD2,TRBJ2-1,TRBV7-9,-,TGTGCCAGCAGCCGCAGCGGGAGTTCCTACAATGAGCAGTTCTTC,CASSRSGSSYNEQFF
TRBD1,TRBJ1-1,TRBV10-3,-,TGTGCCATCAGTGTGGACAGGGGGGTCGACACTGAAGCTTTCTTT,CAISVDRGVDTEAFF
TRBD1,TRBJ2-3,TRBV5-4,-,TGTGCCAGCAGCCCAAGACAGGGATACACAGATACGCAGTATTTT,CASSPRQGYTDTQYF
TRBD2,TRBJ2-7,TRBV11-2,-,TGTGCCAGCAGCTTAAGGGGCGGGAGGGCCTACGAGCAGTACTTC,CASSLRGGRAYEQYF
-,TRBJ2-7,TRBV27,-,TGTGCCAGCAGTAGAACTAGCAGAGTCTACGAGCAGTACTTC,CASSRTSRVYEQYF
-,TRBJ1-4,TRBV28,once,TGTGCCAGCAGTTTAACAGGTGTAAATGAAAAACTGTTTTTT,CASSLTGVNEKLFF
-,TRBJ1-1,TRBV5-8,-,TGTGCCAGCAGCTTGCCGGGTCTTGAAGCTTTCTTT,CASSLPGLEAFF
-,TRBJ1-2,TRBV4-2,-,TGTGCCAGCAGCCAAGAAGCGGATGGATGGTATGGCTACACCTTC,CASSQEADGWYGYTF